This T cell receptor beta chain comes out of a study of blood T cell repertoires in COVID-19. Study background: Some COVID-19 samples were acute and others convalescent; all came from the United States, Italy and Spain. T cells, B-cell-depleted T cells, or PBMCs provided the cDNA or gDNA that served as material.

V lost 4 bases and J lost 3; bases outside the gene matches: 16. CDR3 length: 18 amino acids. From germline, CDR1 is SGHRS and CDR2 YFSETQ. In the authors' workflow: Nucleated cell number was recorded as an estimate derived from reference gene primer amplification. Sequenced by immunoSEQ multiplex PCR; TCRdb stores in-frame clones only, minus some. The V and J calls and the clone size are those of that table, but D and trimming were determined from the DNA. The sample carries about 82,000 clones, just under 85% recorded once. In its sample, this clone was seen a few times. V is TRBV5-1 and J is TRBJ1-3, with 7 nucleotides matching TRBD1. This receptor was identified in an elderly man with active or convalescent COVID-19. Material: peripheral blood. The DNA of the CDR3 is TGCGCCAGCAGCCTACGGCCGGTTGGAGGGGGCTTTGGAAACACCATATATTTT. It codes for CASSLRPVGGGFGNTIYF. Based on the CDR3 plus reference TRBV5-1 and TRBJ1-3, the full variable domain is KAGVTQTPRYLIKTRGQQVTLSCSPISGHRSVSWYQQTPGQGLQFLFEYFSETQRNKGNFPGRFSGRQFSNSRSEMNVSTLELGDSALYLCASSLRPVGGGFGNTIYFGEGSWLTVV.